This is a list of T cell receptor beta chains from one sample in a study of T-cell memory formation after mild COVID-19. TCRdb independently ran MiXCR on the 5' RACE reads; one entry per CDR3 protein. The sample holds under 350,000 distinct CDR3 sequences, roughly 16% seen once. Sequences were obtained from PBMCs or a T cell subset sorted from them (not recorded which). The source is a man aged 18 to 29 who had mild COVID-19 (a few samples of this study predate the infection). Cell type and time point are not known. The conserved cysteine and the conserved F or W are not part of the CDR3 here. The order of the fields is J gene, clone size, V gene, CDR3 protein. Clone size appears in some rows only: once, few, many, or a class for an expanded clone.

J gene: TRBJ2-2; clone size: few; V gene: TRBV5-1; CDR3 protein: ASSQDRGNTGELF
J gene: TRBJ2-1; clone size: few; V gene: TRBV29-1; CDR3 protein: SGSGGRSYNEQF
J gene: TRBJ1-6; clone size: .; V gene: TRBV20-1; CDR3 protein: SAAMTGFGSPLH
J gene: TRBJ1-2; clone size: .; V gene: TRBV7-8; CDR3 protein: ASSWTPGGGYT
J gene: TRBJ2-1; clone size: few; V gene: TRBV7-2; CDR3 protein: ASSHPGREQF
J gene: TRBJ1-5; clone size: .; V gene: TRBV6-2/TRBV6-3; CDR3 protein: ASSHRDSFQPQH
J gene: TRBJ2-7; clone size: few; V gene: TRBV7-2; CDR3 protein: ASSGQGANYEQY
J gene: TRBJ2-1; clone size: .; V gene: TRBV7-2; CDR3 protein: ASSLQTGENNEQF
J gene: TRBJ2-3; clone size: few; V gene: TRBV7-9; CDR3 protein: ASSFTESTDTQY
J gene: TRBJ2-3; clone size: .; V gene: TRBV7-9; CDR3 protein: ASSPVETSDTQY
J gene: TRBJ2-1; clone size: few; V gene: TRBV20-1; CDR3 protein: SAPQGGGPNEQF
J gene: TRBJ1-5; clone size: .; V gene: TRBV19; CDR3 protein: ASRALYQPQH